The rows below give T cell receptor beta chains drawn from one sample of a study of T cell clones after liver transplantation. Sequencing used immunoSEQ multiplex PCR; TCRdb keeps in-frame clones, though not all of them. The data hold about 76,000 clones, with around four fifths observed a single time. The sequenced sample was CD4+ T cells from blood, obtained at the 22-month timepoint. Source of these receptors: a human patient who received a liver transplant. Some T cells may have originated in the graft donor. Each CDR3 is given without its conserved first and last residue. Fields, in order: J gene, V gene, CDR3 length, CDR3 protein.

>TRBJ1-3|TRBV7-3|16
ASSLVGQGKIKCNTIY
>TRBJ1-1|TRBV6-1|11
ASSTVGGTEAF
>TRBJ1-5|TRBV19|11
ASSMSLPQPQH
>TRBJ2-3|TRBV18|13
ASSPGVAGEDTQY
>TRBJ2-1|TRBV4-1|13
ASSQPRGGYNEQF
>TRBJ2-5|TRBV6-1|13
ASSARRGKQETQY
>TRBJ2-1|TRBV5-5|13
ASSLAGGFYNEQF
>TRBJ2-7|TRBV6-1|10
ASSDRSYEQY
>TRBJ2-1|TRBV7-9|14
ASSSEGLVFSNEQF
>TRBJ2-7|TRBV28|11
ASAGGSAYEQY
>TRBJ2-3|TRBV5-4|11
ASSLIGADTQY
>TRBJ1-4|TRBV6-1|12
ASSERGQNEKLF
>TRBJ1-1|TRBV6-5|13
ASSTGTGQNTEAF
>TRBJ2-7|TRBV15|13
ATSRGSGGTYEQY
>TRBJ2-6|TRBV7-6|16
ASSLAMGQGSGANVLT
>TRBJ2-7|TRBV7-9|13
ASSLFTGRNYEQY
>TRBJ2-6|TRBV6-4|14
ASSDQPDSGANVLT
>TRBJ2-1|TRBV5-8|14
ASSLGGLAGADEQF
>TRBJ2-1|TRBV4-3|12
ASSQERRVNEQF
>TRBJ1-3|TRBV30|12
AWQGTGLGNTIY
>TRBJ1-6|TRBV11-3|11
ASSLGPNSPLH
>TRBJ2-5|TRBV25-1|13
ASSESRLAGKTQY
>TRBJ2-3|TRBV14|9
ASSQEGTQY
>TRBJ1-5|TRBV23-1|12
ASSQFQGGQPQH
>TRBJ2-1|TRBV6-1|12
ASSELVTTTEQF
>TRBJ1-1|TRBV29-1|11
SVGLTGDTEAF
>TRBJ1-1|TRBV7-8|11
ASSLVVNTEAF
>TRBJ2-2|TRBV9|13
ASSVGTRDTGELF
>TRBJ1-2|TRBV27|11
ASSYRGGEGYT
>TRBJ2-1|TRBV5-1|14
ASREVGRNPYNEQF
>TRBJ2-2|TRBV2|13
ASSPEGRRSGELF
>TRBJ2-1|TRBV4-1|11
ASSPPVYNEQF
>TRBJ2-1|TRBV28|13
ASSSLADNYNEQF
>TRBJ2-5|TRBV5-4|14
ASSLAPASGRETQY
>TRBJ2-6|TRBV2|14
ASSSQGSGGANVLT
>TRBJ2-7|TRBV29-1|11
SVEFGSRGEQY
>TRBJ2-2|TRBV9|14
ASSTRQGAETGELF